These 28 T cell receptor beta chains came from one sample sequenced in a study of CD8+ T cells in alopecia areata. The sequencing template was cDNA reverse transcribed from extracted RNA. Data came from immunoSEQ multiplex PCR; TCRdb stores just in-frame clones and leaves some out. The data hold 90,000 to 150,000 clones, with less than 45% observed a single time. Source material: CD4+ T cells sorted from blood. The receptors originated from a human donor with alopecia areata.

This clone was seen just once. In DNA, the CDR3 is TGTGCCAGCAGCCGCACTCCTAGAAACAATGAGCAGTTCTTC. This encodes CASSRTPRNNEQFF. The chain employs TRBV7-2 and TRBJ2-1, with D uncertain. V shed 5 bases and J shed 5 bases, with 13 bases lying between them. The CDR3 loop spans 14 amino acids. The germline V gene encodes CDR1 SGHTA and CDR2 FQGNSA.

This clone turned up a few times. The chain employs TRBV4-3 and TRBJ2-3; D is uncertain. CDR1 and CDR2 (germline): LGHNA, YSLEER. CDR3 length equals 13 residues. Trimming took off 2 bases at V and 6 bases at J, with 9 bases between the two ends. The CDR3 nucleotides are TGCGCCAGCAGCCAAAACCGGTACGATACGCAGTATTTT. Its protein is CASSQNRYDTQYF.

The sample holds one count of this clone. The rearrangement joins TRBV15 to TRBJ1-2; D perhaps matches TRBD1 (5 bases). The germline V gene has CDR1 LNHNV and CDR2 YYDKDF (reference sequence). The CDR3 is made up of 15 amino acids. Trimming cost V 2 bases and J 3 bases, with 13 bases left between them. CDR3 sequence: CATSRMPREDYGYTF. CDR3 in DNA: TGTGCCACCAGCAGAATGCCCAGGGAGGACTATGGCTACACCTTC.

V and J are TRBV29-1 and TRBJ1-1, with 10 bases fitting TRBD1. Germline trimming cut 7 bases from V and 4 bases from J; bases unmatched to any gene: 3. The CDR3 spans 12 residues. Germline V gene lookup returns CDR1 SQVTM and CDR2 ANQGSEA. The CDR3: CSGGDRGTEAFF. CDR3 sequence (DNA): TGCAGCGGGGGGGACAGGGGCACTGAAGCTTTCTTT.

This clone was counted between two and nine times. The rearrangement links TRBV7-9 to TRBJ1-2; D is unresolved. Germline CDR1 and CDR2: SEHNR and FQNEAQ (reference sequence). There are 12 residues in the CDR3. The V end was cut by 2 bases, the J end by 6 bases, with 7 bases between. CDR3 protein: CASSLLGNGYTF. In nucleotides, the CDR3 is TGTGCCAGCAGCTTATTGGGGAATGGCTACACCTTC.

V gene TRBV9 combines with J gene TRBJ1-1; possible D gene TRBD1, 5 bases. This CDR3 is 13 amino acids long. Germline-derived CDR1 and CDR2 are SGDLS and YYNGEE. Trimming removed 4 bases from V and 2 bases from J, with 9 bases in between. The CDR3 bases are TGTGCCAGCAGCTCCCAGGGAAACACTGAAGCTTTCTTT. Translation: CASSSQGNTEAFF.

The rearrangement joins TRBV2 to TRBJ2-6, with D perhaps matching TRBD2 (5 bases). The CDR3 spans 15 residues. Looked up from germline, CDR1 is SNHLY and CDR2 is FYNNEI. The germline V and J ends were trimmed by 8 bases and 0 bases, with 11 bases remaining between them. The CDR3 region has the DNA TGTGCCAGCGAGGACTCATACTCTGGGGCCAACGTCCTGACTTTC. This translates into CASEDSYSGANVLTF.

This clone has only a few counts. The CDR3 region has the DNA TGTGCCATCAGTGCGGGCGGTAGCTCCTACGAGCAGTACTTC. The encoded protein is CAISAGGSSYEQYF. The chain links TRBV10-3 to TRBJ2-7; D call uncertain. Germline lookup yields CDR1 ENHRY and CDR2 SYGVKD. The CDR3 covers 14 residues. V lost 4 bases and J lost 0, with 10 bases in between.

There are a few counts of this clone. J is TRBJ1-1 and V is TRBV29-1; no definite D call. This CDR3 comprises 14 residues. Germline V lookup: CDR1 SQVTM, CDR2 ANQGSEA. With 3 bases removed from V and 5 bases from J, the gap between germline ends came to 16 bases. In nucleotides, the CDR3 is TGCAGCGTTGACCCCGAACGGGGTGGTACTGAAGCTTTCTTT. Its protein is CSVDPERGGTEAFF.

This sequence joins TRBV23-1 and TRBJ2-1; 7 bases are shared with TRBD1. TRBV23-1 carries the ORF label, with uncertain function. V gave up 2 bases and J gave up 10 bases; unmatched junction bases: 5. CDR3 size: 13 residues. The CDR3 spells CASSQPPGQEQFF. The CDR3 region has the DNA TGCGCCAGCAGTCAACCCCCGGGACAGGAGCAGTTCTTC.

CDR3: CASSLSIRMNTEAFF. The CDR3 coding sequence is TGCGCCAGCAGCCTCTCTATCAGGATGAACACTGAAGCTTTCTTT. This chain joins TRBV4-1 and TRBJ1-1; D not resolved. The ends were cut back, 4 bases at V and 0 bases at J, with 12 bases in the middle. CDR1 is MGHRA and CDR2 is YSYEKL in the germline V gene. This CDR3 has 15 amino acids.

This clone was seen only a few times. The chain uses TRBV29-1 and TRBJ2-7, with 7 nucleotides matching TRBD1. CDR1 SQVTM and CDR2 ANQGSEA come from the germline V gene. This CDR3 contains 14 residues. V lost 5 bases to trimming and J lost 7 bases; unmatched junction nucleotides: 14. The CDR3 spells CSVLMRGRVSEQYF. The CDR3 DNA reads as TGCAGCGTTTTAATGAGGGGGCGTGTAAGTGAGCAGTACTTC.

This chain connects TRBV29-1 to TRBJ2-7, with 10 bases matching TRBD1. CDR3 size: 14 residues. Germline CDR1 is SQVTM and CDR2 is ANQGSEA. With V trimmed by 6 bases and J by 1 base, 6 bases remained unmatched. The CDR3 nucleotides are TGCAGCGTGACATGGACAGGGGGATCCTACGAGCAGTACTTC. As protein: CSVTWTGGSYEQYF.

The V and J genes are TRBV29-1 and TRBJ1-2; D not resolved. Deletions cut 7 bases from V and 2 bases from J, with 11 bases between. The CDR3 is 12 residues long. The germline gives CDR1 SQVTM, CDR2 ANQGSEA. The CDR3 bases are TGCAGCGCCGCGTGGGGAAACTATGGCTACACCTTC. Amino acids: CSAAWGNYGYTF.

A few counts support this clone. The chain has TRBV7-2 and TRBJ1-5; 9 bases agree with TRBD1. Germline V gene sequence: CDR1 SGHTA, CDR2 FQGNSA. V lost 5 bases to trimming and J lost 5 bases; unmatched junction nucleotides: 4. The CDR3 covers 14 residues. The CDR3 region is CASSVRQGDQPQHF. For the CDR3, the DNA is TGTGCCAGCAGCGTAAGACAGGGGGATCAGCCCCAGCATTTT.

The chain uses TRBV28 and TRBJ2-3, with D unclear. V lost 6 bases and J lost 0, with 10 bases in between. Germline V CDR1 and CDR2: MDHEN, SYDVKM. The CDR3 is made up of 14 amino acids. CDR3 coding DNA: TGTGCCAGCAGCACGTCCGGGAGCACAGATACGCAGTATTTT. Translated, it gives CASSTSGSTDTQYF.

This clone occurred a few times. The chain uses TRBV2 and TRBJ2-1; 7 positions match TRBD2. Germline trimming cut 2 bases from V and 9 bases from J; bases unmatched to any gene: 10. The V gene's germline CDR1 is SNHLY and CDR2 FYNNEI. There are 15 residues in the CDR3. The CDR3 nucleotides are TGTGCCAGCAGTGAAAAGAGGGTATCGGGAGGTGAGCAGTTCTTC. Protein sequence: CASSEKRVSGGEQFF.

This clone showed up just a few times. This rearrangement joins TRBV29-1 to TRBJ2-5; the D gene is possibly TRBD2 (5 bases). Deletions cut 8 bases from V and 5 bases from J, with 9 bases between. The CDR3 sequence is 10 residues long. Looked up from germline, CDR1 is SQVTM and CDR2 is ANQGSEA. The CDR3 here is CSCWRETQYF. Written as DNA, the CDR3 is TGCAGCTGCTGGAGGGAGACCCAGTACTTC.

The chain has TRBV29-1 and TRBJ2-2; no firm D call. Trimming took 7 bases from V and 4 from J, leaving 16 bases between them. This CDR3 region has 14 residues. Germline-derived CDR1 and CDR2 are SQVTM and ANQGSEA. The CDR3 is CSAGKTGGTGELFF. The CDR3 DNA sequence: TGCAGCGCGGGCAAAACGGGCGGCACCGGGGAGCTGTTTTTT.

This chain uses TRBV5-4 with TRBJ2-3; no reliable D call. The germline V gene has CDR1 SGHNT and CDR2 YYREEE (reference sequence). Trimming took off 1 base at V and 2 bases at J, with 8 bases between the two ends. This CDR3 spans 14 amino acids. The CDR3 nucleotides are TGTGCCAGCAGCTTGTTTGGCGTCACAGATACGCAGTATTTT. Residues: CASSLFGVTDTQYF. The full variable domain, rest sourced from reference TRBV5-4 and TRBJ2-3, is ETGVTQSPTHLIKTRGQQVTLRCSSQSGHNTVSWYQQALGQGPQFIFQYYREEENGRGNFPPRFSGLQFPNYSSELNVNALELDDSALYLCASSLFGVTDTQYFGPGTRLTVL.

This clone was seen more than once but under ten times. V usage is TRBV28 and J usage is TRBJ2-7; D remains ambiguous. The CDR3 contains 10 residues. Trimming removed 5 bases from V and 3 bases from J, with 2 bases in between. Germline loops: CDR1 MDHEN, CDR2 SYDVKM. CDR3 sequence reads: CASSRYEQYF. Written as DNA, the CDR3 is TGTGCCAGCAGTCGCTACGAGCAGTACTTC. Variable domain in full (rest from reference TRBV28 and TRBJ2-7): DVKVTQSSRYLVKRTGEKVFLECVQDMDHENMFWYRQDPGLGLRLIYFSYDVKMKEKGDIPEGYSVSREKKERFSLILESASTNQTSMYLCASSRYEQYFGPGTRLTVT.

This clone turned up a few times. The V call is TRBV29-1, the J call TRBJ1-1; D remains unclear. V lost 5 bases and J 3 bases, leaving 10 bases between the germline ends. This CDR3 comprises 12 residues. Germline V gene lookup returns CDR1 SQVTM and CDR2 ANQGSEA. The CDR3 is CSVREEYTEAFF. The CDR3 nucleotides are TGCAGCGTTAGAGAGGAGTACACTGAAGCTTTCTTT.

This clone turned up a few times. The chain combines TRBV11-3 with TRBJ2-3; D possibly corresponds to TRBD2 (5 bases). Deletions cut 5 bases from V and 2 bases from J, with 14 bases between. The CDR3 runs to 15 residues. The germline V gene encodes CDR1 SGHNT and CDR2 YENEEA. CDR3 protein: CASSPGLRFTDTQYF. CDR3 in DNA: TGTGCCAGCAGCCCAGGACTGCGATTCACAGATACGCAGTATTTT.

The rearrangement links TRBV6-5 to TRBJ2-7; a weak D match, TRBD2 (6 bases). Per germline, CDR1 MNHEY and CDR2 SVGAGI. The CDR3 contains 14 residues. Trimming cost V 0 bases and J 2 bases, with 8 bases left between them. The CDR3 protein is CASSYSEGPYEQYF. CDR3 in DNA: TGTGCCAGCAGTTACTCGGAGGGGCCCTACGAGCAGTACTTC.

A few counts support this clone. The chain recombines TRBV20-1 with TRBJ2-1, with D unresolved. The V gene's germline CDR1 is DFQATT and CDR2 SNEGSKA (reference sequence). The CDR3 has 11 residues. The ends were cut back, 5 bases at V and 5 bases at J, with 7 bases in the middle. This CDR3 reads CSAVQNNEQFF. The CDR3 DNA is TGCAGTGCTGTCCAAAACAATGAGCAGTTCTTC.

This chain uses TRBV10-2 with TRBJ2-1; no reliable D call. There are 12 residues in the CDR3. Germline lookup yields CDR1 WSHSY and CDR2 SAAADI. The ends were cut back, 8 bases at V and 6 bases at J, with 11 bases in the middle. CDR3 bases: TGCGCCAGCTCCCCCCTAGGCAATGAGCAGTTCTTC. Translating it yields CASSPLGNEQFF.

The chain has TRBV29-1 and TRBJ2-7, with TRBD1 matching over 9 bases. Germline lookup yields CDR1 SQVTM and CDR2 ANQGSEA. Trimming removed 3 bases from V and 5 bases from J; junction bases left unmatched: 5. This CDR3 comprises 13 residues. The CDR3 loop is CSVEGTGLNEQYF. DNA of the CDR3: TGCAGCGTTGAGGGGACAGGGTTGAACGAGCAGTACTTC.

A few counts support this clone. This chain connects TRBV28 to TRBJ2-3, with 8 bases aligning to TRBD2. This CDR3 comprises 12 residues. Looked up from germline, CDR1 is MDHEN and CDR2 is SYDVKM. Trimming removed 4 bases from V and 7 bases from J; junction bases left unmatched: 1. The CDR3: CASSSGGNTQYF. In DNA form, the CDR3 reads TGTGCCAGCAGTTCGGGAGGGAATACGCAGTATTTT.